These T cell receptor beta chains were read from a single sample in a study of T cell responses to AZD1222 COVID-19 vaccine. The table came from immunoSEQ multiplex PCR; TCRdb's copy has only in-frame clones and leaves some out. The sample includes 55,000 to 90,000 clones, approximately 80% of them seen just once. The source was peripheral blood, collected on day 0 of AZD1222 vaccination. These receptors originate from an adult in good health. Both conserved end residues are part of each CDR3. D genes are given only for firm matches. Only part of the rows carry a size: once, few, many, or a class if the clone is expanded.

TGTGCTAGTGGGCCCACAGGGGTGAACACTGAAGCTTTCTTT,CASGPTGVNTEAFF,TRBD1,TRBV12-5,TRBJ1-1,-
TGTGCCAGCAGCAAAGGGTCTTTGGGGGTTGCGGATTACTCGGAGTCTGGAAACACCATATATTTT,CASSKGSLGVADYSESGNTIYF,-,TRBV21-1,TRBJ1-3,-
TGTGCCAGTAGGAACAGCTATAGCAATCAGCCCCAGCATTTT,CASRNSYSNQPQHF,-,TRBV19,TRBJ1-5,-
TGTGCCAGCACTAAGGACAGGCGTCAAGAGACCCAGTACTTC,CASTKDRRQETQYF,TRBD1,TRBV7-8,TRBJ2-5,-
TGTGCCAGCAGCCTGACAGCTAACTATGGCTACACCTTC,CASSLTANYGYTF,-,TRBV3-1/TRBV3-2,TRBJ1-2,few
TGTGCCAGCAGCCTCGACAGGGGACAAGAGACCCAGTACTTC,CASSLDRGQETQYF,TRBD1,TRBV9,TRBJ2-5,-
TGTGCCAGCAGCCCTAGCGGACAGGGGTTAAATGGCTACACCTTC,CASSPSGQGLNGYTF,TRBD1,TRBV7-6,TRBJ1-2,once
TGTGCCAGCAGCGGGGTAGCGGGCAGCAATTCACCCCTCCACTTT,CASSGVAGSNSPLHF,-,TRBV9,TRBJ1-6,-
TGTGCCAGCAGCTTGTGGGATACCAGCTCCTATAATTCACCCCTCCACTTT,CASSLWDTSSYNSPLHF,-,TRBV5-6,TRBJ1-6,-
TGTGCCAGCAGCATCCACGGGACAGGCCTCACCGAGCAGTACTTC,CASSIHGTGLTEQYF,TRBD1,TRBV5-5,TRBJ2-7,-
TGTGCCAGCAGTTTTGAGGGGATCCCGTACTTC,CASSFEGIPYF,-,TRBV28,TRBJ2-7,-
TGTGCCAGCAGTGAATCCCCTCAGCCCCAGCATTTT,CASSESPQPQHF,-,TRBV6-1,TRBJ1-5,-
TGTGCCAGCAGTTACTTCCCAGGCCCCACTGAAGCTTTCTTT,CASSYFPGPTEAFF,-,TRBV6-5,TRBJ1-1,-
TGTGCCAGCTCACCCTCCCCCCCCACAGATACGCAGTATTTT,CASSPSPPTDTQYF,-,TRBV18,TRBJ2-3,-
TGTGCCAGCGGGGATTCCGGGACAGTCTCCTACGAGCAGTACTTC,CASGDSGTVSYEQYF,TRBD1,TRBV2,TRBJ2-7,-
TGTGCCAGTAGTACCGCCCGACAGGGGAGAAGTTCACCCCTCCACTTT,CASSTARQGRSSPLHF,TRBD1,TRBV19,TRBJ1-6,-
TGCGCCAGCAGCCCTACCGGGGCCCTAGCCGGGGAGCTGTTTTTT,CASSPTGALAGELFF,-,TRBV4-1,TRBJ2-2,-
TGCAGCGTTAATCTGGGGGGAGAGACCCAGTACTTC,CSVNLGGETQYF,-,TRBV29-1,TRBJ2-5,few
TGTGCCAGTAGTGTCGACAGCCTCGGCACTGAAGCTTTCTTT,CASSVDSLGTEAFF,-,TRBV19,TRBJ1-1,-
TGTGCCAGCAGTTTGAAGGAGACAGTCCATATGTTCTTC,CASSLKETVHMFF,-,TRBV12-3/TRBV12-4,TRBJ2-1,-
TGCGCCACCAGAGACAGGGTCCTTCCCTCTAACTATGGCTACACCTTC,CATRDRVLPSNYGYTF,TRBD1,TRBV5-1,TRBJ1-2,-
TGTGCCAGCAGTGCCAGGGACACCCTAACCTACGAGCAGTACTTC,CASSARDTLTYEQYF,-,TRBV6-2/TRBV6-3,TRBJ2-7,-